Listed below are T cell receptor beta chains from one sample, sequenced in a study of blood T cell repertoires in COVID-19. Sequenced by immunoSEQ multiplex PCR; TCRdb stores in-frame clones only, minus some. The profile shows roughly 60,000 clones, roughly 80% of them singletons. What was sequenced was peripheral blood. These receptor sequences come from a middle-aged man with COVID-19, enrolled during active disease. Both conserved end residues are part of each CDR3. The D gene is left open where the match is weak. Clone sizes are given selectively: once, few, many, or a class where the clone is expanded.

size	V	J	D	CDR3	DNA
.	TRBV21-1	TRBJ1-5	.	CASVRADQPQHF	TGTGCCAGCGTCAGGGCGGATCAGCCCCAGCATTTT
.	TRBV6-5	TRBJ2-1	.	CASSRVPKYNEQFF	TGTGCCAGCAGCAGGGTGCCGAAGTACAATGAGCAGTTCTTC
.	TRBV21-1	TRBJ2-7	.	CAISGGVAYEQYF	TGTGCCATCTCGGGAGGAGTCGCCTACGAGCAGTACTTC
.	TRBV27	TRBJ1-5	TRBD1	CASSVRDRGFSGQPQHF	TGTGCCAGCAGTGTCCGGGACAGGGGATTCTCTGGGCAGCCCCAGCATTTT
.	TRBV18	TRBJ2-1	.	CASSRQGTSPYNEQFF	TGTGCCAGCTCACGACAAGGTACTAGCCCGTACAATGAGCAGTTCTTC
.	TRBV13	TRBJ2-5	.	CASSLDRAETQYF	TGTGCCAGCAGCTTAGACAGGGCTGAGACCCAGTACTTC
.	TRBV27	TRBJ1-4	TRBD1	CASGETGTFNEKLFF	TGTGCCAGCGGGGAGACAGGGACCTTTAATGAAAAACTGTTTTTT
.	TRBV5-1	TRBJ2-7	TRBD2	CASSLGASGRGTYEQYF	TGCGCCAGCAGCTTGGGGGCTAGCGGGAGGGGAACGTACGAGCAGTACTTC
few	TRBV6-4	TRBJ2-2	.	CASSDFPQAGELFF	TGTGCCAGCAGTGACTTCCCTCAGGCTGGGGAGCTGTTTTTT
.	TRBV5-6	TRBJ1-6	TRBD1	CASSSGTADNSPLHF	TGTGCCAGCAGCTCGGGGACAGCCGATAATTCACCCCTCCACTTT
.	TRBV6-6	TRBJ2-3	TRBD2	CASNLLAGSTDTQYF	TGTGCCAGCAACTTACTAGCGGGCTCGACTGATACGCAGTATTTT
.	TRBV2	TRBJ2-1	.	CASSSGASINEQFF	TGTGCCAGCAGTAGCGGAGCTTCAATTAATGAGCAGTTCTTC
.	TRBV6-1	TRBJ2-3	TRBD1	CASSATGGRFGHTQYF	TGTGCCAGCAGTGCGACAGGGGGGCGTTTCGGGCATACGCAGTATTTT
.	TRBV9	TRBJ2-7	.	CASSVARDSYEQYF	TGTGCCAGCAGCGTAGCCAGGGATTCCTACGAGCAGTACTTC
.	TRBV7-6	TRBJ2-3	.	CASSLAWGPDTQYF	TGTGCCAGCAGCTTAGCGTGGGGCCCAGATACGCAGTATTTT
.	TRBV11-3	TRBJ2-3	TRBD1	CASSPTRQGAQYF	TGTGCCAGCAGCCCTACCCGACAGGGGGCGCAGTATTTT
.	TRBV13	TRBJ1-3	.	CASSPGQGTGNTIYF	TGTGCCAGCAGCCCGGGGCAGGGGACTGGAAACACCATATATTTT
.	TRBV19	TRBJ2-2	TRBD2	CASGRVGGTGELFF	TGTGCCAGCGGCCGCGTGGGGGGGACCGGGGAGCTGTTTTTT
.	TRBV29-1	TRBJ2-2	TRBD2	CSVAPAGVGGELFF	TGCAGCGTTGCTCCAGCGGGAGTAGGAGGGGAGCTGTTTTTT
.	TRBV24-1	TRBJ2-7	.	CATSDRGEQYF	TGTGCCACCAGTGATCGGGGCGAGCAGTACTTC
once	TRBV5-4	TRBJ2-7	TRBD1	CASSLGQGAHEQYF	TGTGCCAGCAGCTTGGGACAGGGAGCCCACGAGCAGTACTTC
.	TRBV3-1/TRBV3-2	TRBJ2-2	TRBD1	CASSPGQAGTGELFF	TGTGCCAGCAGCCCGGGACAGGCGGGCACCGGGGAGCTGTTTTTT
.	TRBV14	TRBJ1-5	.	CASSPTGPGQPQHF	TGTGCCAGCAGCCCAACAGGGCCGGGACAGCCCCAGCATTTT
.	TRBV19	TRBJ2-3	TRBD2	CASSISGLAGSTDTQYF	TGTGCCAGTAGTATTTCGGGACTAGCGGGTAGCACAGATACGCAGTATTTT
.	TRBV28	TRBJ2-1	TRBD2	CASSLRTSGRSREQFF	TGTGCCAGCAGTTTGAGGACTAGCGGGAGATCACGTGAGCAGTTCTTC
.	TRBV11-2	TRBJ1-2	.	CASSFVSGYTF	TGTGCCAGCAGCTTCGTGTCTGGCTACACCTTC
once	TRBV30	TRBJ2-5	TRBD2	CAWRPKFTSSGKLLEETQYF	TGTGCCTGGAGACCAAAGTTTACTTCTAGCGGGAAGTTACTAGAAGAGACCCAGTACTTC
few	TRBV3-1/TRBV3-2	TRBJ2-5	TRBD1	CASSQTGTAYQETQYF	TGTGCCAGCAGCCAAACCGGGACAGCATACCAAGAGACCCAGTACTTC
.	TRBV9	TRBJ2-3	.	CASSVGAGSGTDTQYF	TGTGCCAGCAGCGTAGGGGCAGGGTCGGGCACAGATACGCAGTATTTT
.	TRBV2	TRBJ1-1	.	CASSDGGYGWAFF	TGTGCCAGCAGTGATGGAGGTTACGGATGGGCTTTCTTT
.	TRBV7-9	TRBJ1-5	TRBD1	CASSPTGYNQPQHF	TGTGCCAGCAGCCCGACAGGGTACAATCAGCCCCAGCATTTT
once	TRBV6-5	TRBJ2-3	.	CASSSPRGDTQYF	TGTGCCAGCAGTTCCCCTCGGGGGGATACGCAGTATTTT
.	TRBV15	TRBJ2-7	.	CATSRNRGASWYEQYF	TGTGCCACCAGCAGAAATAGGGGCGCCAGCTGGTACGAGCAGTACTTC
.	TRBV11-2	TRBJ2-2	.	CASSMGSGRVKPGELFF	TGTGCCAGCTCAATGGGTTCGGGCAGGGTAAAACCCGGGGAGCTGTTTTTT
.	TRBV5-6	TRBJ2-1	.	CASSSGVRGDYNEQFF	TGTGCCAGCAGCTCCGGGGTCAGGGGCGACTACAATGAGCAGTTCTTC
few	TRBV19	TRBJ1-2	TRBD1	CATHLGQGTYPDKSYGYTF	TGTGCCACCCACCTCGGACAGGGGACGTACCCGGATAAAAGCTATGGCTACACCTTC
.	TRBV19	TRBJ2-1	.	CASSIGTPYNEQFF	TGTGCCAGTAGTATCGGGACACCCTACAATGAGCAGTTCTTC
.	TRBV21-1	TRBJ1-6	.	CASSKVAQGRFGNSPLHF	TGTGCCAGCAGCAAAGTGGCACAGGGAAGGTTTGGTAATTCACCCCTCCACTTT
.	TRBV6-5	TRBJ1-6	TRBD1	CASHRDRNSPLHF	TGTGCCAGCCACCGGGACAGGAATTCACCCCTCCACTTT
.	TRBV7-8	TRBJ2-3	TRBD2	CASSLSGTSRDTQYF	TGTGCCAGCAGCCTCTCCGGGACTAGCAGAGATACGCAGTATTTT
.	TRBV14	TRBJ2-3	.	CASSQGLATDTQYF	TGTGCCAGCAGCCAAGGGCTAGCCACAGATACGCAGTATTTT